This record concerns one T cell receptor (beta chain) sequence. Its target is not known. V was pared by 2 bases and J by 2 bases, with 11 bases between. Germline-derived CDR1 and CDR2 are SGDLS and YYNGEE. CDR3 length equals 15 residues. This entry belongs to a study of CD4+ T cells in melanoma. Sequencing was performed with immunoSEQ multiplex PCR; in TCRdb, only in-frame clones are kept and a portion is missing. The sample contains about 120,000 clones, 92% of which appear only once. Regarding the study as a whole: Reportedly, melanoma neoantigen-specific CD4+ T cells showed varied differentiation states. CD8+ T cell, macrophage and B cell function reportedly correlated with neoantigen-specific CD4+ T cells.

This rearrangement joins TRBV9 to TRBJ1-3; D ambiguous. Sequencing used peripheral blood. The receptor's source is a human donor with melanoma. This CDR3 is CASSVNTGAGNTIYF. CDR3 coding DNA: TGTGCCAGCAGCGTCAACACGGGAGCTGGAAACACCATATATTTT.